The 11 T cell receptor beta chains in this list originate from one sample, sequenced in a study of T cell responses to AZD1222 COVID-19 vaccine. The table came from immunoSEQ multiplex PCR; TCRdb's copy has only in-frame clones and leaves some out. This sample carries more than 150,000 clones, about 89% of them seen once, and the ten largest clones take 2.5% to 3%. This sample comprised peripheral blood, obtained on day 0 of MenACWY control vaccination. The receptors derive from an adult in good health.

In its sample, this clone was seen once. This chain joins TRBV7-6 and TRBJ1-1; TRBD1 is a possible D gene (5 bases). V lost 5 bases to trimming and J lost 5 bases, with 15 bases between them. CDR1 is SGHVS and CDR2 is FNYEAQ in the germline V gene. The CDR3 has 14 amino acids. The CDR3 region has the DNA TGTGCCAGCAGCGTACTTACGGGGGGAACTGAAGCTTTCTTT. It codes for CASSVLTGGTEAFF.

This chain joins TRBV10-3 and TRBJ1-1; possible D gene TRBD1, 5 bases. V lost 3 bases, J lost 0 bases, and 11 bases lay in between. The germline CDR1 and CDR2 sequences are ENHRY and SYGVKD. This CDR3 has 15 amino acids. The CDR3 nucleotides are TGTGCCATCAGTGAACCGACAGTTATGAACACTGAAGCTTTCTTT. As protein: CAISEPTVMNTEAFF.

The J gene is TRBJ1-4, the V gene TRBV28, with 9 bases lining up with TRBD1. This CDR3 contains 18 residues. Unmatched junction bases numbered 16, after V lost 4 bases and J lost 7 bases. CDR1 is MDHEN, CDR2 SYDVKM, per germline. The CDR3: CASSSPGQGSPFGEKLFF. DNA for the CDR3: TGTGCCAGCAGTTCCCCGGGACAGGGATCCCCTTTCGGTGAAAAACTGTTTTTT.

This clone was picked up a small number of times. The chain combines TRBV27 with TRBJ1-1; D unresolved. Germline V gene lookup returns CDR1 MNHEY and CDR2 SMNVEV (reference sequence). The V and J ends lost 7 bases and 5 bases respectively, with 14 bases between them. The CDR3 has 13 residues. The CDR3 region has the DNA TGTGCCAGCAACCCGCGGGGAGGAACTGAAGCTTTCTTT. It specifies CASNPRGGTEAFF.

The genes are TRBV27 and TRBJ1-6, with TRBD1 identical over 9 bases. Germline loops: CDR1 MNHEY, CDR2 SMNVEV (reference sequence). The length of the CDR3 is 16 residues. Germline trimming cut 5 bases from V and 10 bases from J; bases unmatched to any gene: 12. The CDR3 DNA reads TGTGCCAGCAGTCCGGCGACAGGGGGTGCGTTGTCACCCCTCCACTTT. Translation gives CASSPATGGALSPLHF.

V usage is TRBV23-1 and J usage is TRBJ1-2; 7 bases line up with TRBD1. TRBV23-1 is known as an ORF, though its function is uncertain. The CDR3 runs to 16 residues. The ends lost 0 bases at V and 4 bases at J; junction bases unmatched: 8. The CDR3 nucleotides are TGCGCCAGCAGTCAATCCCCGGGACAGCAATTCTATGGCTACACCTTC. Its translation: CASSQSPGQQFYGYTF.

The CDR3: CASSPRTGGGEKLFF. The DNA of the CDR3 is TGTGCCAGCTCACCACGGACAGGGGGGGGTGAAAAACTGTTTTTT. The V and J genes are TRBV18 and TRBJ1-4; TRBD1 matches 10 bases. The CDR3 consists of 15 residues. V shed 1 base and J 7 bases; nucleotides not matched to a gene: 3. Germline CDR1 KGHSH, CDR2 LQKENI.

This chain joins TRBV5-6 and TRBJ1-1; TRBD1 is a possible D gene (6 bases). This CDR3 has 14 residues. Per the germline V gene, CDR1 is SGHDT and CDR2 is YYEEEE. Trimming pared 3 bases from V and 4 bases from J, leaving 13 bases between. The CDR3 sequence: CASSYRAGGTEAFF. The CDR3 coding sequence is TGTGCCAGCAGCTACAGGGCCGGGGGCACTGAAGCTTTCTTT.

This chain joins TRBV27 and TRBJ2-1; 9 bases agree with TRBD2. This CDR3 spans 15 amino acids. CDR1 is MNHEY and CDR2 is SMNVEV in the germline V gene (reference sequence). J was trimmed by 5 bases and V by 0 bases; bases with no gene match: 2. CDR3 sequence (DNA): TGTGCCAGCAGTTTATCGTTAGCGGGGGACAATGAGCAGTTCTTC. Translated: CASSLSLAGDNEQFF.

The chain links TRBV1 to TRBJ2-3; the D segment call TRBD2 is taken from the table without a DNA check. TRBV1 is an annotated pseudogene. This CDR3 has 16 amino acids. The CDR3 loop is CTSSHEREGCTDTQYF. The DNA for the CDR3 is TGCACCAGCAGCCACGAGCGGGAGGGGTGCACAGATACGCAGTATTTT.

This clone was seen just once. The chain carries TRBV11-2 and TRBJ1-4; D unclear. CDR3 length equals 13 residues. Germline CDR1 is SGHAT and CDR2 is FQNNGV. V was cut by 3 bases and J by 8 bases, with 10 bases left in between. The CDR3, as DNA: TGTGCCAGCAGCTTTTCCGCAAAGGAAAAACTGTTTTTT. Translation gives CASSFSAKEKLFF.